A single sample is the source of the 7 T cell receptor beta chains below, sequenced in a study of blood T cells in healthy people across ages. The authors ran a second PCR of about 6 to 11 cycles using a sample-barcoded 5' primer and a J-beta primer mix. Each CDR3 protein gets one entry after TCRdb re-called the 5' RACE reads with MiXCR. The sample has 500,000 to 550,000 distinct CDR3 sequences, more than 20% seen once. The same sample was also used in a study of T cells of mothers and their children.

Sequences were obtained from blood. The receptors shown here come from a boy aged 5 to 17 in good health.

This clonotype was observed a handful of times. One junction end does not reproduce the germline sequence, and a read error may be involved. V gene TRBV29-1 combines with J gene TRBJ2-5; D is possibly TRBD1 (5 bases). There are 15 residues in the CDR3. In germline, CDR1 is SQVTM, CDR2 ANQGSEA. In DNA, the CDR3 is TGCAACGTTGTGGGCAGCGCAACAGGCCAAGAGACCCAGTACTTC. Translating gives CNVVGSATGQETQYF.

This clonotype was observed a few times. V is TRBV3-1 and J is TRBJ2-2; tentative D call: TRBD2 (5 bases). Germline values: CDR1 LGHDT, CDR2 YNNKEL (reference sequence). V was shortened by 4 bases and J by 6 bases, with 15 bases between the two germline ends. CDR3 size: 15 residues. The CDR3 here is CASSPRLAVSGELFF. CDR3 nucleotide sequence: TGTGCCAGCAGCCCCCGGCTAGCTGTATCCGGGGAGCTGTTTTTT.

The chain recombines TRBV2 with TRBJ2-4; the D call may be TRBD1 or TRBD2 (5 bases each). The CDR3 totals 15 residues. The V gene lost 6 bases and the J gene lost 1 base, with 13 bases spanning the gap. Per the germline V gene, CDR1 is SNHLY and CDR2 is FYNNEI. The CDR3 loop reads CASRVGWGAKNIQYF. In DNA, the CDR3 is TGTGCCAGCAGAGTCGGTTGGGGGGCCAAAAACATTCAGTACTTC.

The CDR3 nucleotides read TGTGCCAGCAGTTCTTACGGGACAGGGCTCATCGCCCAGTACTTC. Its translation is CASSSYGTGLIAQYF. The rearrangement links TRBV6-5 to TRBJ2-5; 9 nucleotides match TRBD1. The CDR3 totals 15 residues. Germline V lookup: CDR1 MNHEY, CDR2 SVGAGI. Unmatched junction bases numbered 12, after V lost 4 bases and J lost 9 bases.

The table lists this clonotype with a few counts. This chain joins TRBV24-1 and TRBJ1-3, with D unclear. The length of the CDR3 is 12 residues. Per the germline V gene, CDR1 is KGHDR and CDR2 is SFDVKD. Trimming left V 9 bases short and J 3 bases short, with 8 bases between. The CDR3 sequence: CATADFGNTIYF. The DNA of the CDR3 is TGTGCCACCGCAGACTTTGGAAACACCATATATTTT.

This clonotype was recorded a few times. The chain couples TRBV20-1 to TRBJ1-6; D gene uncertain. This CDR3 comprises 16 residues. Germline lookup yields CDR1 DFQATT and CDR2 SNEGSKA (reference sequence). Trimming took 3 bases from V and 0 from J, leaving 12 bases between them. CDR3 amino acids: CSARGDRSSYNSPLHF. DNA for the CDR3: TGCAGTGCTAGGGGCGACCGGAGCTCCTATAATTCACCCCTCCACTTT.

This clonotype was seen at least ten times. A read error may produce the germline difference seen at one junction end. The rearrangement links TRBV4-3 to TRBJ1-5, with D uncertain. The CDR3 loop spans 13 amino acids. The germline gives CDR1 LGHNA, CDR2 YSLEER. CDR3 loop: CASSQGRNQPQHF. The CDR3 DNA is TGTGCCAGCAGCCAAGGCAGAAATCAGCCCCAGCATTTT.